The sequence of this TCR beta chain was determined in a study of blood T cell repertoires in COVID-19. Overall study: The United States, Italy and Spain provided the acute and convalescent COVID-19 samples.

The CDR3 extends over 17 amino acids. The V gene end was trimmed by 2 bases and the J gene end by 5 bases; junction bases not matched to a gene: 10. The germline CDR1 and CDR2 sequences are SGHVS and FNYEAQ. The data were produced by immunoSEQ multiplex PCR, yet TCRdb's version contains in-frame clones alone and is incomplete. The sample carries 200,000 to 250,000 clones, 85% to 90% recorded once. The sample taken for sequencing was peripheral blood. V gene TRBV7-6 combines with J gene TRBJ2-3; TRBD2 matches 10 bases. This receptor was taken from a woman aged 45 to 65 with COVID-19, enrolled during active disease. CDR3: CASSLKKRGGSLDTQYF. CDR3 DNA: TGTGCCAGCAGCTTAAAAAAGCGGGGGGGCAGTTTAGATACGCAGTATTTT.